A single sample is the source of the 5 T cell receptor beta chains below, sequenced in a study of Graves' ophthalmopathy and Graves' hyperthyroidism. RNA transcripts were the template, and TCR beta CDR3 regions were amplified from them. After a first-round RT-PCR with HTBI primers, a second-round multiplex PCR was run. A single record per CDR3 protein comes from TCRdb applying MiXCR to the multiplex PCR reads. The data hold over a million distinct CDR3 sequences, with about 40% observed a single time. Sequenced: peripheral blood or thyroid tissue (not recorded which). The source of these receptors is an adult man with Graves' hyperthyroidism.

The chain joins TRBV28 to TRBJ2-5; D unresolved. There are 14 residues in the CDR3. Looked up from germline, CDR1 is MDHEN and CDR2 is SYDVKM. V was shortened by 8 bases and J by 3 bases, with 16 bases between the two germline ends. In DNA, the CDR3 is TGTGCCAGCTTTGACGGAAAGTTAAAAGAGACCCAGTACTTC. Its protein product is CASFDGKLKETQYF. The full variable domain, rest sourced from reference TRBV28 and TRBJ2-5, is DVKVTQSSRYLVKRTGEKVFLECVQDMDHENMFWYRQDPGLGLRLIYFSYDVKMKEKGDIPEGYSVSREKKERFSLILESASTNQTSMYLCASFDGKLKETQYFGPGTRLLVL.

This sequence joins TRBV20-1 and TRBJ1-6; TRBD1 might be the D (6 bases). The V gene lost 6 bases and the J gene lost 5 bases, with 17 bases spanning the gap. The germline V gene encodes CDR1 DFQATT and CDR2 SNEGSKA (reference sequence). The CDR3 spans 15 residues. DNA of the CDR3: TGCAGTGCCGATATTGGGACAACCCATAATTCACCCCTCCACTTT. It specifies CSADIGTTHNSPLHF.

This chain joins TRBV6-6 and TRBJ1-1; the match to TRBD1 covers 8 bases. The CDR3 has 15 residues. Germline values: CDR1 MNHNY, CDR2 SVGAGI (reference sequence). V shed 5 bases and J 3 bases; nucleotides not matched to a gene: 8. The CDR3 here is CASSPNRGVDTEAFF. DNA of the CDR3: TGTGCCAGCAGTCCCAACAGGGGGGTGGACACTGAAGCTTTCTTT.

The table lists this clonotype with many counts. The V and J genes are TRBV7-6 and TRBJ2-7; no definite D call. The germline gives CDR1 SGHVS, CDR2 FNYEAQ. The CDR3 extends over 13 amino acids. The V and J ends lost 5 bases and 5 bases respectively, with 13 bases between them. CDR3 in DNA: TGTGCCAGCAGCCCTGGGGTGTCCAACGAGCAGTACTTC. It is translated as CASSPGVSNEQYF.

This clonotype was counted ten times or more. This chain connects TRBV7-9 to TRBJ2-5; either TRBD1 or TRBD2 may fit D (6 bases each). The CDR3 totals 15 residues. V was clipped by 5 bases and J by 5 bases, with 18 bases between them. CDR1 SEHNR and CDR2 FQNEAQ come from the germline V gene (reference sequence). CDR3 nucleotides: TGTGCCAGCAGCCCCTCGATCCTAGGGGGGGAGACCCAGTACTTC. Translation gives CASSPSILGGETQYF.